A selection of T cell receptor beta chains follows, all from one sample in a study of blood T cell repertoires in COVID-19. Assay used: immunoSEQ multiplex PCR; TCRdb lists only in-frame clones, some missing. The table has approximately 210,000 clones, 88% seen once; the top ten hold roughly 15%. The sequencing input was PBMCs or T cells enriched from blood (not recorded which). These receptors were obtained from a woman aged 50 to 60 with acute COVID-19. CDR3s leave out the opening cysteine and the closing phenylalanine or tryptophan. Each record gives: V gene, CDR3 length, J gene, CDR3 protein.

>TRBV5-5|12|TRBJ2-1
ASRSLLALHEQF
>TRBV3-1/TRBV3-2|16|TRBJ2-5
ASSLTRLAGGTQETQY
>TRBV5-8|12|TRBJ2-3
ASGWGLVLDTQY
>TRBV28|9|TRBJ2-1
ASSQEGEQF
>TRBV27|13|TRBJ2-2
ASSFSGTITGELF
>TRBV20-1|13|TRBJ1-2
SASLRGLISYGYT
>TRBV7-2|13|TRBJ1-4
ASSLSGGAREKLF
>TRBV5-1|12|TRBJ2-2
ASSAQGAAGELF
>TRBV12-3/TRBV12-4|11|TRBJ1-1
ASSLGTGGQAF
>TRBV11-2|15|TRBJ1-4
ASSSPRRRGRSEKLF
>TRBV2|11|TRBJ1-2
ASSFRDRDGYT
>TRBV27|10|TRBJ1-1
ASRTGHTEAF
>TRBV9|13|TRBJ2-3
ASSVGGVTTDTQY
>TRBV28|11|TRBJ2-1
ASSSSGSHEQF
>TRBV28|13|TRBJ2-5
ASRAYTEFQETQY
>TRBV7-3|12|TRBJ2-7
ASSLTGTAYEQY
>TRBV7-3|12|TRBJ1-2
ASSAGTGGDGYT
>TRBV7-2|12|TRBJ2-5
ASSSRGRGETQY
>TRBV27|12|TRBJ2-2
ASSFVQFTGELF
>TRBV30|11|TRBJ1-3
AWSDNYGNTIY
>TRBV11-2|14|TRBJ2-3
ASSLGTLAATDTQY
>TRBV11-3|11|TRBJ2-7
ASSLSWDTEQY
>TRBV19|11|TRBJ1-2
ASNGELGYGYT
>TRBV28|11|TRBJ1-5
ASRRTGVQPQH
>TRBV18|11|TRBJ2-7
ASSRQGAYEQY
>TRBV4-2|17|TRBJ2-1
ASSQDPRGQRAIYNEQF
>TRBV5-5|12|TRBJ2-4
ASRQIGEENIQY
>TRBV25-1|12|TRBJ2-7
ASSETRYAYEQY
>TRBV7-3|17|TRBJ2-7
ASSLTHGVAGADSYEQY
>TRBV28|12|TRBJ1-4
ASSLWGEGEKLF
>TRBV19|11|TRBJ2-7
ASSPRTGYEQY
>TRBV7-9|11|TRBJ1-1
ASSLAANTEAF
>TRBV30|13|TRBJ2-7
AWSVGLAGNYEQY
>TRBV18|14|TRBJ2-5
ASSLGTSGSTETQY
>TRBV7-5|15|TRBJ2-7
VRSLGLAGVLFYEQY
>TRBV28|11|TRBJ1-5
ASLGQVGQPQH
>TRBV18|12|TRBJ2-2
ASSGTGNTGELF
>TRBV7-9|17|TRBJ2-7
ASSSARGTSGSFSYEQY
>TRBV11-3|14|TRBJ2-1
ASSPGLAGGIYEQF
>TRBV9|12|TRBJ1-1
ASSVAQQNTEAF
>TRBV5-1|14|TRBJ2-1
ASSPDLAGLYNEQF
>TRBV5-1|13|TRBJ2-2
ASVAVGGSTGELF
>TRBV19|11|TRBJ2-3
ACSGSVADTQY
>TRBV5-1|12|TRBJ2-1
ASGDGSSYNEQF